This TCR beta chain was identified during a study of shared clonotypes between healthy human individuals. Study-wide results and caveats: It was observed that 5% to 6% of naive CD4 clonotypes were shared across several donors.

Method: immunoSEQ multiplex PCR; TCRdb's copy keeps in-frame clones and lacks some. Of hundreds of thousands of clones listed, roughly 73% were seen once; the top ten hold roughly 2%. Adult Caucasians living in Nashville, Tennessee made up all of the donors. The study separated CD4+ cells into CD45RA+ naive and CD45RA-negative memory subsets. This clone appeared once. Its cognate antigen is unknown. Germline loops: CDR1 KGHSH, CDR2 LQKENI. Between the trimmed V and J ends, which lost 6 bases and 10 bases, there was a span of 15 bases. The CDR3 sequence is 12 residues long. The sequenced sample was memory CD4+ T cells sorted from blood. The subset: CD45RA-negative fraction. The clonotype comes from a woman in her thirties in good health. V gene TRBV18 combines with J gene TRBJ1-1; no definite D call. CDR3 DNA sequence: TGTGCCAGCTCCCCGCCGGATAATTCAGCTTTCTTT. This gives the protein CASSPPDNSAFF.